Listed below are T cell receptor beta chains from one sample, sequenced in a study of human T cells and chemical hapten exposure. TCRdb recomputed calls from the RACE reads with MiXCR, one row per CDR3 protein. Of tens of thousands of distinct CDR3 sequences in the sample, about 8.7% are singletons; the top ten hold 2.5% to 3%. Material for sequencing was whole blood. All receptors derive from a female donor in good health. Some clones in this sample may be carry-over from other donors' samples. Both conserved end residues are part of each CDR3. D genes are given only for firm matches. The size entry is marked missing in some rows and otherwise reads once, few, many or a size class.

length,V,J,size,D,DNA,CDR3
13,TRBV2,TRBJ1-4,.,.,TGTGCCAGCAGTGAAAGACAGGACGGAAAACTGTTTTTT,CASSERQDGKLFF
13,TRBV20-1,TRBJ1-1,few,.,TGCAGTGCTTGTCGACAGACGGGGGCTGAAGCTTTCTTT,CSACRQTGAEAFF
14,TRBV24-1,TRBJ2-5,many,TRBD2,TGTGCCACCAGTGAGGCGGGAGTAGGAGAGACCCAGTACTTC,CATSEAGVGETQYF
16,TRBV6-5,TRBJ2-4,many,.,TGTGCCAGCAGTCAGCTAGAACAAGTCATCAAAAACATTCAGTACTTC,CASSQLEQVIKNIQYF
19,TRBV5-5,TRBJ2-4,.,.,TGTGCCAGCAGCTTGGTTCATGAGGGGGATCTAGCAGCCAAAAACATTCAGTACTTC,CASSLVHEGDLAAKNIQYF
13,TRBV12-3/TRBV12-4,TRBJ1-2,few,TRBD1,TGTGCCAGCAGACCGGGACAGGGACCTGGCTACACCTTC,CASRPGQGPGYTF
16,TRBV28,TRBJ2-3,few,.,TGTGCCAGCAGCGAGAGAGACTATCCGGAGACGGGGACGCAGTATTTT,CASSERDYPETGTQYF
14,TRBV29-1,TRBJ1-1,.,.,TGCAGCGTCCGAACTGGGACAAGGAACACTGAAGCTTTCTTT,CSVRTGTRNTEAFF
15,TRBV6-6,TRBJ2-5,.,TRBD1,TGTGCCAGCAGTTACCCGGGACAGGGGGCAGAGACCCAGTACTTC,CASSYPGQGAETQYF
12,TRBV5-8,TRBJ2-5,many,TRBD1,TGTGCCAGCCTGGGACAGCAAGAGACCCAGTACTTC,CASLGQQETQYF
12,TRBV15,TRBJ2-7,few,.,TGTGCCACCAGCAGCCCTGGTAGCGAGCAGTACTTC,CATSSPGSEQYF
15,TRBV20-1,TRBJ1-5,.,TRBD1,TGCAGTGCTGCAGACAGGGGAGGGGCCGATCAGCCCCAGCATTTT,CSAADRGGADQPQHF
13,TRBV19,TRBJ2-3,.,.,TGTGCCAGTAACGCAAACCCGGGACACCCCCAGTATTTT,CASNANPGHPQYF
12,TRBV20-1,TRBJ2-7,few,TRBD1,TGCAGTGCTGACAGGGGGCGGAACGAGCAGTACTTC,CSADRGRNEQYF